One sample yielded the 17 T cell receptor beta chains listed below, sequenced in a study of blood T cell repertoires in COVID-19. Only in-frame clones appear in the TCRdb table, and some are missing; sequencing was by immunoSEQ multiplex PCR. The table includes more than 300,000 clones, 87% detected once. Sequenced material: peripheral blood. The receptors were sampled from a woman aged 25 to 39 with COVID-19, enrolled during active disease.

The chain joins TRBV6-5 to TRBJ2-1; 13 positions match TRBD2. Germline V gene sequence: CDR1 MNHEY, CDR2 SVGAGI. The CDR3 consists of 15 residues. Trimming at V came to 6 bases and at J to 4 bases, leaving 3 bases not matched to a gene. CDR3 DNA sequence: TGTGCCAGCAGCCTACTAGCGGGGGGGTACAATGAGCAGTTCTTC. As protein: CASSLLAGGYNEQFF.

V and J are TRBV29-1 and TRBJ2-7; the D gene is possibly TRBD1 (6 bases). The CDR3 consists of 12 residues. Germline CDR1 SQVTM, CDR2 ANQGSEA. The V end lost 7 bases, the J end lost 6 bases, and 16 bases lay between the germline ends. Here the CDR3 reads CSAGHTGFEQYF. CDR3 sequence (DNA): TGCAGCGCTGGTCATACAGGGTTCGAGCAGTACTTC.

This chain links TRBV5-1 with TRBJ1-4; perhaps TRBD1 as D (5 bases). With 5 bases removed from V and 4 bases from J, the gap between germline ends came to 9 bases. Germline values: CDR1 SGHRS, CDR2 YFSETQ. The CDR3 runs 13 residues. DNA for the CDR3: TGCGCCAGCAGGGGGAGGGGTAATGAAAAACTGTTTTTT. It specifies CASRGRGNEKLFF.

The J gene is TRBJ2-5, the V gene TRBV5-1; 8 bases are a match to TRBD1. V trimming: 4 bases; J trimming: 5 bases; junction bases outside the gene matches: 1. This CDR3 is 12 amino acids long. Per the germline V gene, CDR1 is SGHRS and CDR2 is YFSETQ. As DNA, the CDR3 is TGCGCCAGCAGCCGACAGGGGGAGACCCAGTACTTC. This codes for CASSRQGETQYF. The full variable domain, completed using reference TRBV5-1 and TRBJ2-5, is KAGVTQTPRYLIKTRGQQVTLSCSPISGHRSVSWYQQTPGQGLQFLFEYFSETQRNKGNFPGRFSGRQFSNSRSEMNVSTLELGDSALYLCASSRQGETQYFGPGTRLLVL.

CDR3 amino acids: CASGLVAFPGGWDTGELFF. The DNA of the CDR3 is TGTGCTAGTGGTTTGGTCGCGTTCCCAGGGGGCTGGGACACCGGGGAGCTGTTTTTT. The chain couples TRBV12-5 to TRBJ2-2, with 8 nucleotides matching TRBD1. This CDR3 is built from 19 residues. Germline lookup yields CDR1 LGHNT and CDR2 FRNRAP. V shed 0 bases and J 3 bases; nucleotides not matched to a gene: 12. Using reference TRBV12-5 and TRBJ2-2 for the parts outside the CDR3, the full variable domain is DARVTQTPRHKVTEMGQEVTMRCQPILGHNTVFWYRQTMMQGLELLAYFRNRAPLDDSGMPKDRFSAEMPDATLATLKIQPSEPRDSAVYFCASGLVAFPGGWDTGELFFGEGSRLTVL.

The table lists this clone with a few counts. J is TRBJ2-3 and V is TRBV9; D is possibly TRBD2 (6 bases). The V end was cut by 6 bases, the J end by 4 bases, with 12 bases between. CDR1 SGDLS and CDR2 YYNGEE come from the germline V gene. The CDR3 consists of 13 residues. The DNA of the CDR3 is TGTGCCAGCACGGGCGGGGTGGCAGATACGCAGTATTTT. Encoded protein: CASTGGVADTQYF.

The chain has TRBV19 and TRBJ2-6, with 9 bases lining up with TRBD1. V gave up 6 bases and J gave up 0 bases; unmatched junction bases: 9. From germline, CDR1 is LNHDA and CDR2 SQIVND (reference sequence). The CDR3 contains 18 residues. CDR3 sequence (DNA): TGTGCCAGTAGGAGAGGGACAGGGCTACACTCTGGGGCCAACGTCCTGACTTTC. Protein product: CASRRGTGLHSGANVLTF.

This clone turned up a few times. This chain joins TRBV27 and TRBJ2-1; TRBD2 matches 11 bases. After removal of 6 bases from V and 3 bases from J, the junction contained 7 bases not matched to a gene. Germline loops: CDR1 MNHEY, CDR2 SMNVEV (reference sequence). The CDR3 runs 16 residues. CDR3 region: CASSIIAGGIYNEQFF. CDR3 coding DNA: TGTGCCAGCAGCATCATAGCGGGAGGGATCTACAATGAGCAGTTCTTC.

The chain carries TRBV18 and TRBJ2-3; 12 positions match TRBD2. The trim removed 6 bases at V and 4 bases at J, leaving 5 bases unmatched. Germline V lookup: CDR1 KGHSH, CDR2 LQKENI. This CDR3 is 15 amino acids long. The CDR3 DNA sequence: TGTGCCAGCTCCCCTAGCGGGAGGGCCCCAGATACGCAGTATTTT. It specifies CASSPSGRAPDTQYF. The full variable domain, rest sourced from reference TRBV18 and TRBJ2-3, is NAGVMQNPRHLVRRRGQEARLRCSPMKGHSHVYWYRQLPEEGLKFMVYLQKENIIDESGMPKERFSAEFPKEGPSILRIQQVVRGDSAAYFCASSPSGRAPDTQYFGPGTRLTVL.

The chain uses TRBV20-1 and TRBJ2-5; D remains ambiguous. Trimming shortened V by 6 bases and J by 5 bases, and 10 bases separated the two germline ends. Germline V CDR1 and CDR2: DFQATT, SNEGSKA (reference sequence). The length of the CDR3 is 11 residues. The CDR3 spells CSAGSRETQYF. DNA for the CDR3: TGCAGTGCCGGATCGAGGGAGACCCAGTACTTC.

J is TRBJ2-5 and V is TRBV19; D unclear. The germline CDR1 and CDR2 sequences are LNHDA and SQIVND (reference sequence). The CDR3 loop spans 10 amino acids. V was cut by 9 bases and J by 2 bases, with 4 bases left in between. This CDR3 reads CASGQETQYF. In DNA form, the CDR3 reads TGTGCCAGCGGGCAAGAGACCCAGTACTTC.

The genes are TRBV18 and TRBJ2-7, with 11 positions matching TRBD2. The junction had 7 bases not matched to a gene; V was cut back by 4 bases and J by 5 bases. CDR3 size: 15 residues. The germline gives CDR1 KGHSH, CDR2 LQKENI. CDR3 protein: CASSLLAGGFDEQYF. CDR3 nucleotides: TGTGCCAGCTCACTTTTAGCGGGAGGGTTCGACGAGCAGTACTTC. Drawing the rest from reference TRBV18 and TRBJ2-7, the complete variable domain is NAGVMQNPRHLVRRRGQEARLRCSPMKGHSHVYWYRQLPEEGLKFMVYLQKENIIDESGMPKERFSAEFPKEGPSILRIQQVVRGDSAAYFCASSLLAGGFDEQYFGPGTRLTVT.

The chain recombines TRBV12-3 or TRBV12-4 with TRBJ1-2, with unresolved D. Trimming removed 6 bases at V and 9 bases at J, with 14 bases between. There are 12 residues in the CDR3. The CDR3 is CASSLGGRSYTF. The CDR3 DNA follows: TGTGCCAGCAGCCTCGGAGGACGTAGCTACACCTTC.

The chain uses TRBV27 and TRBJ2-7; D possibly corresponds to TRBD1 (6 bases). V lost 5 bases to trimming and J lost 6 bases, with 14 bases between them. CDR3 length: 13 amino acids. CDR1 is MNHEY, CDR2 SMNVEV, per germline (reference sequence). CDR3 protein: CASSRVQGREQYF. The CDR3 DNA follows: TGTGCCAGCAGTCGGGTACAGGGTCGCGAGCAGTACTTC.

V gene TRBV29-1 combines with J gene TRBJ2-7; D is possibly TRBD2 (5 bases). Germline V CDR1 and CDR2: SQVTM, ANQGSEA. The CDR3 is made up of 14 amino acids. V lost 4 bases and J lost 4, with 17 bases in between. In DNA form, the CDR3 reads TGCAGCGTTGCAATTGGACTGCTAGGGTACGAGCAGTACTTC. It codes for CSVAIGLLGYEQYF.

The chain combines TRBV11-2 with TRBJ2-5; 9 nucleotides agree with TRBD1. The CDR3 loop spans 15 amino acids. Trimming cost V 6 bases and J 2 bases; bases outside gene matches: 7. Germline assignment: CDR1 SGHAT and CDR2 FQNNGV. The CDR3 is CASRLRDRVQETQYF. DNA for the CDR3: TGTGCCAGCAGGCTCCGGGACAGGGTTCAAGAGACCCAGTACTTC.

V gene TRBV9 combines with J gene TRBJ1-4; no reliable D call. The CDR3 totals 16 residues. Trimming removed 0 bases at V and 8 bases at J, with 17 bases between. Germline V gene data show CDR1 as SGDLS and CDR2 as YYNGEE. CDR3 residues: CASSVGIREVGEKLFF. DNA of the CDR3: TGTGCCAGCAGCGTAGGGATCCGGGAGGTTGGGGAAAAACTGTTTTTT.